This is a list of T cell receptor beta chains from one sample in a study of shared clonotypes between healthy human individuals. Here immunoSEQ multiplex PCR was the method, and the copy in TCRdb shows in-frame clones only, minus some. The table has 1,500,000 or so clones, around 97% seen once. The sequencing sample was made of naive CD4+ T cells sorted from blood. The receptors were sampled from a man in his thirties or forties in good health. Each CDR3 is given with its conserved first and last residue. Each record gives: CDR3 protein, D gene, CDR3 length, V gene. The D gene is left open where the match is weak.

CDR3aa: CASFFTGGYNEQFF
d_gene: -
len: 14
v_gene: TRBV6-1

CDR3aa: CASSFSSYGYTF
d_gene: -
len: 12
v_gene: TRBV5-1

CDR3aa: CASRTGQLNYGYTF
d_gene: -
len: 14
v_gene: TRBV5-6

CDR3aa: CASREEGPSYEQYF
d_gene: -
len: 14
v_gene: TRBV28

CDR3aa: CASSAEDPGLGDTQYF
d_gene: -
len: 16
v_gene: TRBV14

CDR3aa: CASSPQGHSYEQYF
d_gene: -
len: 14
v_gene: TRBV9

CDR3aa: CAWRRQMNTEAFF
d_gene: -
len: 13
v_gene: TRBV30

CDR3aa: CASSTLAGHYEQYF
d_gene: TRBD2
len: 14
v_gene: TRBV5-6

CDR3aa: CASSSRTLPHYEQYF
d_gene: -
len: 15
v_gene: TRBV6-6

CDR3aa: CASSLDPSYEQYF
d_gene: -
len: 13
v_gene: TRBV5-1

CDR3aa: CARSTVVGGNYGYTF
d_gene: -
len: 15
v_gene: TRBV5-3

CDR3aa: CASSLSGSFQPYEQYF
d_gene: -
len: 16
v_gene: TRBV13

CDR3aa: CASRPDLANTGELFF
d_gene: -
len: 15
v_gene: TRBV25-1

CDR3aa: CASSKKGPADEQYF
d_gene: -
len: 14
v_gene: TRBV9

CDR3aa: CASSISGFNNEQFF
d_gene: -
len: 14
v_gene: TRBV19

CDR3aa: CASTKGVLQYNEQFF
d_gene: -
len: 15
v_gene: TRBV19

CDR3aa: CASSSRRLAGVKYELYF
d_gene: TRBD2
len: 17
v_gene: TRBV7-1

CDR3aa: CASSEVRQGFNEQYF
d_gene: TRBD1
len: 15
v_gene: TRBV25-1

CDR3aa: CASSLVGPLEITGELFF
d_gene: -
len: 17
v_gene: TRBV27

CDR3aa: CASSQPGLPGEQFF
d_gene: -
len: 14
v_gene: TRBV18

CDR3aa: CASSPGLLVREQYF
d_gene: -
len: 14
v_gene: TRBV27

CDR3aa: CASSTRDLVLYNEQFF
d_gene: -
len: 16
v_gene: TRBV11-2

CDR3aa: CASTLGGGIQYF
d_gene: -
len: 12
v_gene: TRBV11-2

CDR3aa: CASRGLTGTVEAFF
d_gene: -
len: 14
v_gene: TRBV2

CDR3aa: CASSFGGFRREQYF
d_gene: -
len: 14
v_gene: TRBV7-8

CDR3aa: CASSRTDGPETQYF
d_gene: -
len: 14
v_gene: TRBV5-1

CDR3aa: CASSITGGKSSYEQYF
d_gene: -
len: 16
v_gene: TRBV19